Below, 6 T cell receptor beta chains from the same sample are listed, as sequenced in a study of cytomegalovirus exposure and HLA in healthy donors. Researchers ran the PCR with 60 Vbeta and 13 Jbeta primers. TCRdb's copy holds only in-frame clones and misses some; the assay was immunoSEQ multiplex PCR. The sample has 150,000 to 200,000 clones; 75% to 80% are singletons. The material sequenced was PBMCs. The receptors derive from a woman in her fifties or sixties in good health and CMV-seropositive.

V gene TRBV4-3 combines with J gene TRBJ1-2, with TRBD1 as a possible D gene (5 bases). The germline V and J ends were trimmed by 4 bases and 6 bases, with 15 bases remaining between them. The CDR3 totals 14 residues. The germline V gene has CDR1 LGHNA and CDR2 YSLEER. CDR3 nucleotides: TGCGCCAGCAGCCCTAAGGCAGGGATCCATGGCTACACCTTC. This sequence encodes CASSPKAGIHGYTF.

The chain is built from TRBV10-3 and TRBJ1-2; D might be TRBD1 (5 bases). Per germline, CDR1 ENHRY and CDR2 SYGVKD. Trimming took off 2 bases at V and 0 bases at J, with 13 bases between the two ends. CDR3 length: 16 amino acids. The chain's CDR3 is CAISEPRGRANYGYTF. CDR3 nucleotide sequence: TGTGCCATCAGTGAGCCAAGGGGCAGGGCTAACTATGGCTACACCTTC.

Comments on this clone: Other DNA sequences of this sample code for an identical CDR3. The chain joins TRBV7-2 to TRBJ2-2; no clear D gene. Germline V gene lookup returns CDR1 SGHTA and CDR2 FQGNSA. There are 11 residues in the CDR3. The germline V and J ends were trimmed by 4 bases and 8 bases, with 5 bases remaining between them. Written as DNA, the CDR3 is TGTGCCAGCAGCTCCACAGGGGAGCTGTTTTTT. This sequence encodes CASSSTGELFF. Variable domain in full (rest from reference TRBV7-2 and TRBJ2-2): GAGVSQSPSNKVTEKGKDVELRCDPISGHTALYWYRQSLGQGLEFLIYFQGNSAPDKSGLPSDRFSAERTGGSVSTLTIQRTQQEDSAVYLCASSSTGELFFGEGSRLTVL.

This clone appeared a few times. The chain links TRBV4-2 to TRBJ1-5; D gene uncertain. V was pared by 1 base and J by 7 bases, with 17 bases between. Germline lookup yields CDR1 LGHNA and CDR2 YNFKEQ. There are 16 residues in the CDR3. The CDR3 sequence is CASSQGVVRSGQPQHF. CDR3 in DNA: TGTGCCAGCAGCCAAGGGGTTGTTCGGTCGGGACAGCCCCAGCATTTT.

The rearrangement uses TRBV5-6 and TRBJ2-2, with 10 bases matching TRBD2. This CDR3 is 16 amino acids long. Germline V gene data show CDR1 as SGHDT and CDR2 as YYEEEE. V was pared by 5 bases and J by 3 bases, with 7 bases of the junction left unmatched. The CDR3 reads CASSYSGRSDTGELFF. DNA for the CDR3: TGTGCCAGCAGTTATAGCGGGAGGAGCGACACCGGGGAGCTGTTTTTT.

This chain links TRBV25-1 with TRBJ1-2; D is possibly TRBD1 (5 bases). The V gene's germline CDR1 is MGHDK and CDR2 SYGVNS. The V end lost 4 bases, the J end lost 4 bases, and 10 bases lay between the germline ends. CDR3 length: 13 residues. As DNA, the CDR3 is TGTGCCAGCAGTGGAGGAGGGGCCTATGGCTACACCTTC. Translation gives CASSGGGAYGYTF.